Below are 15 T cell receptor beta chains sequenced from a single sample in a study of blood T cell repertoires in COVID-19 (dated by TCRdb to 2019 to 2021). Library preparation used the immunoSEQ multiplex PCR assay. The table comes from immuneACCESS by way of TCRdb, which keeps in-frame sequences with V and J called. Part of the clones is missing from these tables; in studies checked, under half for an unresolved V gene and the rest for unknown reasons. Present in this sample are 180,000 or so clones, more than 70% of which were seen just once. The ten biggest clones cover 2.8% of the sample. Material: peripheral blood. These receptors came from a woman older than 75 with active or convalescent COVID-19.

The rearrangement links TRBV28 to TRBJ2-2; D might be TRBD1 (7 bases). The length of the CDR3 is 16 residues. The V end was cut by 6 bases, the J end by 6 bases, with 20 bases between. Germline values: CDR1 MDHEN, CDR2 SYDVKM. The DNA for the CDR3 is TGTGCCAGCAGCCCGTCGGGGGCTCAGGGGGCCGGGGAGCTGTTTTTT. Its translation: CASSPSGAQGAGELFF.

There are a few counts of this clone. The V call is TRBV6-2 or TRBV6-3, the J call TRBJ2-7; the D is unclear. Germline V lookup: CDR1 MNHEY, CDR2 SVGEGT. The CDR3 consists of 16 residues. V shed 0 bases and J shed 0 bases, with 12 bases lying between them. CDR3 in amino acids: CASSYSKTQNSYEQYF. The CDR3 region has the DNA TGTGCCAGCAGTTACTCGAAAACACAGAACTCCTACGAGCAGTACTTC.

The chain recombines TRBV5-1 with TRBJ2-4, with a tentative D call TRBD2 (7 bases). This CDR3 is 15 amino acids long. CDR1 SGHRS and CDR2 YFSETQ come from the germline V gene. V lost 6 bases, J lost 6 bases, and 19 bases lay in between. In DNA, the CDR3 is TGCGCCAGCACCCCCGGAGGGGGGGGGACAAACATTCAGTACTTC. Its protein product is CASTPGGGGTNIQYF.

The chain employs TRBV5-1 and TRBJ1-3, with D possibly TRBD1 on 6 matching bases. The CDR3 is 18 residues long. From germline, CDR1 is SGHRS and CDR2 YFSETQ. Trimming stripped 3 bases from V and 0 bases from J, with 19 bases between. CDR3 region: CASSWGGLGQDSGNTIYF. CDR3 nucleotide sequence: TGCGCCAGCAGCTGGGGGGGCCTCGGGCAAGACTCTGGAAACACCATATATTTT.

This chain links TRBV5-6 with TRBJ1-2; D is possibly TRBD1 (5 bases). Germline-derived CDR1 and CDR2 are SGHDT and YYEEEE. Trimming removed 5 bases at V and 4 bases at J, with 12 bases between. The CDR3 is 13 residues long. DNA of the CDR3: TGTGCCAGCAGTTTAGTGGGACTCTATGGCTACACCTTC. Amino acids: CASSLVGLYGYTF.

J is TRBJ1-1 and V is TRBV27; TRBD1 matches 7 bases. The V gene end was trimmed by 6 bases and the J gene end by 0 bases; junction bases not matched to a gene: 7. Looked up from germline, CDR1 is MNHEY and CDR2 is SMNVEV (reference sequence). CDR3 length equals 15 residues. The CDR3 bases are TGTGCCAGCAGAACGACAGGGCGGGTGAACACTGAAGCTTTCTTT. This encodes CASRTTGRVNTEAFF.

This clone was found a few times. The CDR3 DNA reads as TGTGCCAGCAGCTTACCGGGACAGGGGTTTTCCGAGCAGTACTTC. This gives the protein CASSLPGQGFSEQYF. The chain employs TRBV7-9 and TRBJ2-7; 10 bases align to TRBD1. The CDR3 runs 15 residues. V trimming: 2 bases; J trimming: 6 bases; junction bases outside the gene matches: 7. Germline loops: CDR1 SEHNR, CDR2 FQNEAQ (reference sequence).

The rearrangement links TRBV7-3 to TRBJ2-1; no firm D call. Germline CDR1 is SGHTA and CDR2 is FQGTGA. The CDR3 runs 14 residues. V lost 7 bases, J lost 2 bases, and 12 bases lay in between. CDR3 nucleotide sequence: TGTGCCAGCACCACTGATCCCACCTACAATGAGCAGTTCTTC. It specifies CASTTDPTYNEQFF. The full variable domain, rest sourced from reference TRBV7-3 and TRBJ2-1, is GAGVSQTPSNKVTEKGKYVELRCDPISGHTALYWYRQSLGQGPEFLIYFQGTGAADDSGLPNDRFFAVRPEGSVSTLKIQRTERGDSAVYLCASTTDPTYNEQFFGPGTRLTVL.

CDR3 coding DNA: TGTGCCAGCAGCTTCGGCAACGCGGGTCAGCCCCAGCATTTT. Encoded protein: CASSFGNAGQPQHF. V is TRBV7-9 and J is TRBJ1-5; D gene ambiguous. CDR3 length equals 14 residues. V shed 3 bases and J shed 6 bases, with 12 bases lying between them. CDR1 is SEHNR, CDR2 FQNEAQ, per germline (reference sequence).

The CDR3 loop is CASSDPYGYTF. The DNA for the CDR3 is TGTGCCAGCAGTGACCCGTATGGCTACACCTTC. This chain uses TRBV6-1 with TRBJ1-2; D is unresolved. Germline V lookup: CDR1 MNHNS, CDR2 SASEGT. Trimming removed 3 bases at V and 5 bases at J, with 4 bases between. This CDR3 contains 11 residues.

This chain joins TRBV19 and TRBJ1-2; no clear D gene. CDR1 and CDR2 (germline): LNHDA, SQIVND (reference sequence). Between the trimmed V and J ends, which lost 7 bases and 4 bases, there was a span of 13 bases. This CDR3 is built from 13 residues. CDR3 nucleotide sequence: TGTGCCAGTACCTTAGGCGGGAGCTATGGCTACACCTTC. Residues: CASTLGGSYGYTF.

This clone was recorded only once. The gene calls are TRBV19 and TRBJ1-2, with D possibly being TRBD1 (6 bases). The length of the CDR3 is 12 residues. The V and J ends lost 11 bases and 3 bases respectively, with 13 bases between them. Per the germline V gene, CDR1 is LNHDA and CDR2 is SQIVND (reference sequence). CDR3: CASRSGDYGYTF. For the CDR3, the DNA is TGTGCCTCAAGATCAGGGGACTATGGCTACACCTTC.

The chain has TRBV7-2 and TRBJ1-2; D is ambiguous. Germline V lookup: CDR1 SGHTA, CDR2 FQGNSA. V was shortened by 4 bases and J by 0 bases, with 18 bases between the two germline ends. The length of the CDR3 is 17 residues. In nucleotides, the CDR3 is TGTGCCAGCAGCTCAAATCTCGGGGAGTTAGCTAACTATGGCTACACCTTC. It is translated as CASSSNLGELANYGYTF.

The rearrangement links TRBV5-1 to TRBJ1-6; D is uncertain. The length of the CDR3 is 14 residues. The V end lost 4 bases, the J end lost 10 bases, and 15 bases lay between the germline ends. The V gene's germline CDR1 is SGHRS and CDR2 YFSETQ. The CDR3 sequence: CASSPDIFSSPLHF. CDR3 nucleotides: TGCGCCAGCAGCCCTGACATTTTCAGCTCACCCCTCCACTTT.

The chain is built from TRBV2 and TRBJ2-5; 11 nucleotides agree with TRBD2. Germline V CDR1 and CDR2: SNHLY, FYNNEI. The CDR3 runs to 15 residues. J lost 4 bases, V lost 6 bases, and 7 bases had no gene match. In DNA form, the CDR3 reads TGTGCCAGCAGGGGACTAGCGGCGGTTGGAGAGACCCAGTACTTC. This encodes CASRGLAAVGETQYF.